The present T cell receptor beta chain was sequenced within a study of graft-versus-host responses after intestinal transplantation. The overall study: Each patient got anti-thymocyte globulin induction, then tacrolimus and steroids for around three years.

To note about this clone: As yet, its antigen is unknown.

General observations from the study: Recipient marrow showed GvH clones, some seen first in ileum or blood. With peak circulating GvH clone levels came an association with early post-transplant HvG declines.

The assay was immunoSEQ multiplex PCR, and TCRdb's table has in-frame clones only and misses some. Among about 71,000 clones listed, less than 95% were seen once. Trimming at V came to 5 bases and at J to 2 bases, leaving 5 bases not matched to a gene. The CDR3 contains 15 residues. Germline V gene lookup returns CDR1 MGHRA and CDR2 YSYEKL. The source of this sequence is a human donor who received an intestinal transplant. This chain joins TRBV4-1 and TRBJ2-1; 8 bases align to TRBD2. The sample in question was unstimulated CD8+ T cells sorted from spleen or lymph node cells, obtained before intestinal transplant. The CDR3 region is CASSARGGPYNEQFF. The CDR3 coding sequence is TGCGCCAGCAGCGCCCGGGGGGGGCCCTACAATGAGCAGTTCTTC.